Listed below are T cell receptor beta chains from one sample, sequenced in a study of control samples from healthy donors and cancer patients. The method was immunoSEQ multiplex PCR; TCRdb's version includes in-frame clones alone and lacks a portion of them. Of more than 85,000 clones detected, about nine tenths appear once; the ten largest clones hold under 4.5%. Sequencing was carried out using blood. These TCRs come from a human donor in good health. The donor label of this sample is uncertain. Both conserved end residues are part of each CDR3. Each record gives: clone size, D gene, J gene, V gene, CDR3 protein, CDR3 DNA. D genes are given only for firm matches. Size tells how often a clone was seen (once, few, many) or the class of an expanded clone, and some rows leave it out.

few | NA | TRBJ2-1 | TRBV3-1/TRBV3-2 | CASSQDSSYNEQFF | TGTGCCAGCAGCCAAGACAGCTCCTACAATGAGCAGTTCTTC
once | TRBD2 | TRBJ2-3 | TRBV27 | CASSSLTSGGPDRDTQYF | TGTGCCAGCAGTTCCCTGACTAGCGGGGGGCCCGACCGAGATACGCAGTATTTT
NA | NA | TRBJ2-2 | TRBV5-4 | CASSSVAGQRNTGELFF | TGTGCCAGCAGTTCAGTCGCAGGACAGAGGAACACCGGGGAGCTGTTTTTT
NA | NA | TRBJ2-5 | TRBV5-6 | CASSLRSGETQYF | TGTGCCAGCAGCTTGAGGTCGGGAGAGACCCAGTACTTC
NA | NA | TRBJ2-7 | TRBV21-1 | CASILRSSYEQYF | TGTGCCAGCATCCTCAGGAGCTCCTACGAGCAGTACTTC
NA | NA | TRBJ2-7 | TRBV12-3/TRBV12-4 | CATTGRSTYEQYF | TGTGCCACCACGGGACGATCAACCTACGAGCAGTACTTC
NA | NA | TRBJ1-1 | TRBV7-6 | CASSPSPSGANEAFF | TGTGCCAGCAGCCCTAGCCCCTCAGGGGCGAATGAAGCTTTCTTT
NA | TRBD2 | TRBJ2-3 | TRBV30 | CAWRAGGPSTQYF | TGTGCCTGGAGGGCGGGGGGCCCAAGTACGCAGTATTTT
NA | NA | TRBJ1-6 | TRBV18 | CASSLDKAGKGYSPLHF | TGTGCCAGCTCACTCGACAAAGCAGGGAAAGGTTATTCACCCCTCCACTTT
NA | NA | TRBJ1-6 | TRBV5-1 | CASSLDLDSPLHF | TGCGCCAGCAGCTTGGACCTTGATTCACCCCTCCACTTT
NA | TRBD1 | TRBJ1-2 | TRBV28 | CASSRTGASYGYTF | TGTGCCAGCAGTCGGACAGGGGCATCCTATGGCTACACCTTC
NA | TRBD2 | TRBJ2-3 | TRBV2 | CATQEKRGNTDTQYF | TGTGCCACCCAGGAAAAGCGGGGGAACACAGATACGCAGTATTTT
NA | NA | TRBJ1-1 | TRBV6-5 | CASSPTLNTEAFF | TGTGCCAGCAGTCCGACCCTGAACACTGAAGCTTTCTTT
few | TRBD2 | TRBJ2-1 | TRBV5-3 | CTLTSGGSSSSYNEQFF | TGCACCCTGACTAGCGGGGGGTCCTCCAGCTCCTACAATGAGCAGTTCTTC
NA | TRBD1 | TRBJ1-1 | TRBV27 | CASMTGLVNTEAFF | TGTGCCAGCATGACAGGGTTGGTGAACACTGAAGCTTTCTTT
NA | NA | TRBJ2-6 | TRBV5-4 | CASSLDPEGANVLTF | TGTGCCAGCAGCTTGGACCCCGAGGGGGCCAACGTCCTGACTTTC
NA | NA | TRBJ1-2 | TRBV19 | CASRVAGFDYGYTF | TGTGCCAGTAGGGTGGCCGGGTTCGACTATGGCTACACCTTC
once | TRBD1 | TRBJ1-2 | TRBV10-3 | CAISEFSGRGANYGYTF | TGTGCCATCAGTGAGTTCTCCGGCAGGGGGGCTAACTATGGCTACACCTTC
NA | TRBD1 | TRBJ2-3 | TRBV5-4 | CASSLIGGSDTQYF | TGTGCCAGCAGCTTGATAGGGGGCTCAGATACGCAGTATTTT
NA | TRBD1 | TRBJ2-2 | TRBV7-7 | CASSPYRTGNTGELFF | TGTGCCAGCAGCCCCTATAGGACAGGGAACACCGGGGAGCTGTTTTTT
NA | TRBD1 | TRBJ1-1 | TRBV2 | CASSEWQGVDPGAFF | TGTGCCAGCAGTGAATGGCAGGGGGTCGATCCTGGAGCTTTCTTT
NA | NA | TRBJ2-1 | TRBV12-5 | CASGLVFGAREQFF | TGTGCTAGTGGTTTGGTATTTGGGGCAAGGGAGCAGTTCTTC
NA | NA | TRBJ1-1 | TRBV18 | CASSPDPVLGGTEAFF | TGTGCCAGCTCGCCCGACCCCGTACTTGGGGGCACTGAAGCTTTCTTT
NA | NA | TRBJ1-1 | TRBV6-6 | CASSYTGEAFF | TGTGCCAGCAGTTACACGGGTGAAGCTTTCTTT
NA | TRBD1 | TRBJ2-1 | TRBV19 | CASDTTGQGRWNEQFF | TGTGCCAGTGACACTACGGGACAGGGAAGGTGGAATGAGCAGTTCTTC
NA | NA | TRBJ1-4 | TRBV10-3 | CAIGGPEKLFF | TGTGCCATCGGGGGACCCGAAAAACTGTTTTTT
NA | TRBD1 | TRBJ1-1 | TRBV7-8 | CASSQGQGLVNTEAFF | TGTGCCAGCAGCCAAGGACAGGGTTTGGTGAACACTGAAGCTTTCTTT
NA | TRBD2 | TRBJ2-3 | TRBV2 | CASSGTSGGDGTQYF | TGTGCCAGCAGCGGGACTAGCGGGGGGGATGGTACGCAGTATTTT
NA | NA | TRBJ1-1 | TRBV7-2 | CASSLRAGTRTLEAFF | TGTGCCAGCAGCTTAAGAGCAGGAACGAGAACTCTTGAAGCTTTCTTT
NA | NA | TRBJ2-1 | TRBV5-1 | CASSLEGGQYNEQFF | TGCGCCAGCAGCTTGGAAGGGGGTCAGTACAATGAGCAGTTCTTC
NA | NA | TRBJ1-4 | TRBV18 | CASSPRSPNEKLFF | TGTGCCAGCTCACCACGTTCTCCTAATGAAAAACTGTTTTTT
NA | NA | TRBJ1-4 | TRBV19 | CASRDIPNEKLFF | TGTGCCAGTAGGGACATTCCTAATGAAAAACTGTTTTTT
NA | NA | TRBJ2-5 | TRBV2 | CASSLEETQYF | TGTGCCAGCAGCCTCGAGGAGACCCAGTACTTC
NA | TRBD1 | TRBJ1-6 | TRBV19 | CASTNRKGQGGPNSPLHF | TGTGCCAGTACCAACCGCAAAGGACAGGGAGGTCCTAATTCACCCCTCCACTTT
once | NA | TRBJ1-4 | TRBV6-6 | CASSYPKGGGKEKLFF | TGTGCCAGCAGTTACCCCAAAGGGGGGGGAAAGGAAAAACTGTTTTTT
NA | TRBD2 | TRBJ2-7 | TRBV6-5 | CASRPFGRNYEQYF | TGTGCCAGCAGGCCCTTCGGGAGGAACTACGAGCAGTACTTC
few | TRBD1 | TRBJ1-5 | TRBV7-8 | CASSSGQVNQPQHF | TGTGCCAGCAGCTCGGGACAGGTCAATCAGCCCCAGCATTTT
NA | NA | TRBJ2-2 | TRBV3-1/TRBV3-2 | CASSQDLGRSTGELFF | TGTGCCAGCAGCCAAGATCTAGGAAGGAGTACCGGGGAGCTGTTTTTT
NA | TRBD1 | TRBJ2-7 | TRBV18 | CASSPAGTGGYEQYF | TGTGCCAGCTCACCGGCCGGGACAGGGGGCTACGAGCAGTACTTC
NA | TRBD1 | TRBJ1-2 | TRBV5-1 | CASKRTGPNDPHGYTF | TGCGCCAGCAAACGGACAGGCCCTAATGATCCGCACGGCTACACCTTC
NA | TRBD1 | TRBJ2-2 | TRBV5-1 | CASSSKTGGVTGELFF | TGCGCCAGCAGCTCAAAGACAGGGGGCGTTACCGGGGAGCTGTTTTTT
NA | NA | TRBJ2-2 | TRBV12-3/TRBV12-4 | CASRKPGGGLFF | TGTGCCAGCAGGAAACCCGGGGGCGGGCTGTTTTTT
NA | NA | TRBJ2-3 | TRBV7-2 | CASRRTDTQYF | TGTGCCAGCAGGAGGACAGATACGCAGTATTTT
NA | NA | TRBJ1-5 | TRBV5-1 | CASSPNLGGFSNQPQHF | TGCGCCAGCAGCCCGAACCTGGGGGGGTTTAGCAATCAGCCCCAGCATTTT
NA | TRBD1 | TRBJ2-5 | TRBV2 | CASRVGQVNQETQYF | TGTGCCAGCAGGGTGGGACAGGTAAACCAAGAGACCCAGTACTTC
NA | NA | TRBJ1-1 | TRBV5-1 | CASGDSGANTEAFF | TGCGCCAGCGGAGACTCGGGAGCTAACACTGAAGCTTTCTTT
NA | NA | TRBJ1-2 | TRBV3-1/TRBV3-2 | CASSQGTRNYGYTF | TGTGCCAGCAGCCAAGGGACGCGAAACTATGGCTACACCTTC
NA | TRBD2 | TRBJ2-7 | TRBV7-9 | CASSLTSGNYEQYF | TGTGCCAGCAGCTTAACTAGCGGGAACTACGAGCAGTACTTC
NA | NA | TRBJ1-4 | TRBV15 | CATSKSWGGANEKLFF | TGTGCCACCAGCAAGAGCTGGGGGGGTGCTAATGAAAAACTGTTTTTT
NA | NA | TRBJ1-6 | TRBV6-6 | CASSSGPYNSPLHF | TGTGCCAGCAGTTCCGGCCCCTATAATTCACCCCTCCACTTT
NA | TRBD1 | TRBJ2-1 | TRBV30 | CAWTGQAGFREQFF | TGTGCCTGGACGGGACAGGCGGGTTTCCGGGAGCAGTTCTTC
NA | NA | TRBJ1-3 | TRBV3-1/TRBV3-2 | CASSQTTLRNTIYF | TGTGCCAGCAGCCAAACGACACTGAGAAACACCATATATTTT
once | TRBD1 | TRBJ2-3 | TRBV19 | CASSPIPGQGTDTQYF | TGTGCCAGTAGTCCGATCCCGGGACAGGGCACAGATACGCAGTATTTT
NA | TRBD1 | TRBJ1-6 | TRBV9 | CASSGTGVPSSYNSPLHF | TGTGCCAGCAGCGGGACAGGGGTCCCGAGCTCCTATAATTCACCCCTCCACTTT
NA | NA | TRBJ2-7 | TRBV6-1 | CASSDLAGFGEQYF | TGTGCCAGCAGTGATTTAGCAGGGTTTGGCGAGCAGTACTTC
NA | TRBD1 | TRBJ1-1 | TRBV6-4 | CASINAGTGVLCTEAFF | TGTGCCAGCATCAATGCCGGGACAGGGGTTTTGTGCACTGAAGCTTTCTTT
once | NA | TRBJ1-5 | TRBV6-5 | CASSLTGFAQPQHF | TGTGCCAGCAGTCTAACAGGGTTTGCTCAGCCCCAGCATTTT
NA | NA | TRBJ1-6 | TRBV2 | CASRDARSSPLHF | TGTGCCAGCAGGGATGCCCGAAGTTCACCCCTCCACTTT
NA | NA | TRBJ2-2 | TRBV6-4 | CASKITQNTGELFF | TGTGCCAGCAAAATCACACAGAACACCGGGGAGCTGTTTTTT